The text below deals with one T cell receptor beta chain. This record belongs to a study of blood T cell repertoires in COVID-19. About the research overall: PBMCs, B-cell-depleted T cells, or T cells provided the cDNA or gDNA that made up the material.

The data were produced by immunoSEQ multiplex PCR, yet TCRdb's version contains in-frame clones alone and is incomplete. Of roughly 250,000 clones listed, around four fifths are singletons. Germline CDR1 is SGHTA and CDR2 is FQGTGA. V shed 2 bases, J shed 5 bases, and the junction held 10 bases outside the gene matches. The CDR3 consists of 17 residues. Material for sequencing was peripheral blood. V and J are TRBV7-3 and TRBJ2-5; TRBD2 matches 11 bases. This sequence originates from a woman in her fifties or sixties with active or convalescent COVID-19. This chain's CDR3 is CASSLGRLAGTGETQYF. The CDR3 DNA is TGTGCCAGCAGCTTAGGACGACTAGCGGGAACTGGGGAGACCCAGTACTTC. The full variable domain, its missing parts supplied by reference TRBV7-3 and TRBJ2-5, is GAGVSQTPSNKVTEKGKYVELRCDPISGHTALYWYRQSLGQGPEFLIYFQGTGAADDSGLPNDRFFAVRPEGSVSTLKIQRTERGDSAVYLCASSLGRLAGTGETQYFGPGTRLLVL.